The 5 T cell receptor beta chains presented below share a single source sample, sequenced in a study of T-cell memory formation after mild COVID-19. MiXCR, run by TCRdb on the 5' RACE reads, gives a single entry per CDR3 protein. The repertoire holds 470,000 or so distinct CDR3 sequences, with roughly 18% as singletons. Sequenced input: PBMCs or a T cell subset sorted from them (not recorded which). These receptors came from a man younger than 35 who had mild COVID-19 (a few samples of this study predate the infection). Cell type and time point are not known.

The J gene is TRBJ2-7, the V gene TRBV4-3; D is perhaps TRBD1 or TRBD2 (5 bases each). The CDR3 consists of 14 residues. CDR1 LGHNA and CDR2 YSLEER come from the germline V gene. Trimming took off 2 bases at V and 3 bases at J, with 11 bases between the two ends. CDR3 residues: CASSQLRDDYEQYV. CDR3 nucleotides: TGCGCCAGCAGCCAATTACGGGACGACTACGAGCAGTACGTC.

The rearrangement uses TRBV30 and TRBJ1-2; tentative D call: TRBD1 (5 bases). The CDR3 has 13 amino acids. Trimming pared 5 bases from V and 4 bases from J, leaving 14 bases between. Germline lookup yields CDR1 GTSNPN and CDR2 SVGIG (reference sequence). CDR3 amino acids: CAWSPGPLYGYTF. Written as DNA, the CDR3 is TGTGCCTGGTCCCCAGGGCCCCTCTATGGCTACACCTTC.

The V call is TRBV7-2, the J call TRBJ2-3; TRBD2 matches 11 bases. Germline CDR1 and CDR2: SGHTA and FQGNSA. This CDR3 spans 13 amino acids. The ends lost 0 bases at V and 14 bases at J; junction bases unmatched: 4. The CDR3 loop is CASSLASSGGRYF. The CDR3 DNA is TGTGCCAGCAGCTTAGCATCTAGCGGGGGGCGGTATTTT.

This clonotype was seen more than once but under ten times. J is TRBJ1-2 and V is TRBV4-2; D may be TRBD1 (5 bases). Trimming left V 0 bases short and J 8 bases short, with 22 bases between. CDR3 length equals 17 residues. The V gene's germline CDR1 is LGHNA and CDR2 YNFKEQ. CDR3 sequence reads: CASSQDSAKPGIVGYTF. The CDR3 DNA follows: TGTGCCAGCAGCCAAGATAGCGCTAAGCCAGGGATTGTGGGCTACACCTTC.

This clonotype has just a few counts. The chain employs TRBV7-3 and TRBJ2-2, with D unclear. CDR1 and CDR2 (germline): SGHTA, FQGTGA. The V and J ends lost 5 bases and 4 bases respectively, with 11 bases between them. The CDR3 contains 14 residues. CDR3 nucleotides: TGTGCCAGCAGCCCCGGTTTTGGCACCGGGGAGCTGTTTTTT. It encodes CASSPGFGTGELFF.